This TCR beta chain was found in a study of blood T cell repertoires in COVID-19. Overall study context: PBMCs, B-cell-depleted T cells, or T cells were the source of the cDNA or gDNA that made up the material.

All enrollees were roughly 18 to 95 years old and from 25 or so US areas. Categorization into cohorts depended on clinical history that participants reported. The CDR3 sequence is 17 residues long. Trimming took 0 bases from V and 9 from J; bases not matched to a gene: 14. Germline CDR1 SGHRS, CDR2 YFSETQ. As processed by the authors: Researchers report that nucleated cell counts were estimated from reference gene primer amplification. Profiled with immunoSEQ multiplex PCR; TCRdb holds only in-frame clones, not every one. For V, J and clone size, that table is used; D and trimming come from the DNA. The sample lists 250,000 to 300,000 clones, around 80% seen once, with approximately 4% in the top ten.

The clonotype originates from a man aged 30-40 years with acute COVID-19. The gene calls are TRBV5-1 and TRBJ1-4; 7 nucleotides match TRBD1. Material: PBMCs or T cells enriched from blood (not recorded which). For the CDR3, the DNA is TGCGCCAGCAGCTTGGACCCCTCCGGGACAGCAAATCAAAAACTGTTTTTT. Protein product: CASSLDPSGTANQKLFF.